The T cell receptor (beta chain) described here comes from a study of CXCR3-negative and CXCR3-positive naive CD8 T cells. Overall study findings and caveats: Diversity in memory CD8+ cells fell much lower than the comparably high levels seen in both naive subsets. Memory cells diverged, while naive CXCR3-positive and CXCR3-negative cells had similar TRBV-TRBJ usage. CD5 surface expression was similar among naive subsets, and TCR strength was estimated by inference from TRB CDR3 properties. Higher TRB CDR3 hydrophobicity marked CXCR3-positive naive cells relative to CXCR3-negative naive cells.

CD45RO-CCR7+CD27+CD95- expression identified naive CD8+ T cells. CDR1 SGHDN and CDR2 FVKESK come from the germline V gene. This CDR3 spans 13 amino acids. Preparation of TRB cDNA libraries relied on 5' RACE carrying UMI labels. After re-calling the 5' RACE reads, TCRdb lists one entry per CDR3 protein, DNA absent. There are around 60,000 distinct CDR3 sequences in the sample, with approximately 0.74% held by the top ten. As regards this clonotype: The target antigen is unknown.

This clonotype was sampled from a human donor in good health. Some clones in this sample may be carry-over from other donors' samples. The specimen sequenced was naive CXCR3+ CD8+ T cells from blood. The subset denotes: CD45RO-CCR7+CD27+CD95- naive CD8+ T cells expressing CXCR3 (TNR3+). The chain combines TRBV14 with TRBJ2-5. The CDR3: CASSFLIEETQYF.